This T cell receptor (beta chain) was sequenced in a study of control samples from healthy donors and cancer patients. Germline V gene lookup returns CDR1 LNHDA and CDR2 SQIVND (reference sequence). The germline V and J ends were trimmed by 2 bases and 3 bases, with 10 bases remaining between them. This CDR3 is built from 14 residues. The method was immunoSEQ multiplex PCR; TCRdb's version includes in-frame clones alone and lacks a portion of them. Altogether over 150,000 clones are present, 75% to 95% being singletons, with the ten largest covering roughly 2.1%. The source is a woman between 40 and 50 years old in good health. This rearrangement joins TRBV19 to TRBJ1-2; D unresolved. Sequencing used blood. The CDR3 loop is CASSINAADYGYTF. CDR3 coding DNA: TGTGCCAGTAGTATAAACGCAGCTGACTATGGCTACACCTTC.